The rows below give T cell receptor beta chains drawn from one sample of a study of blood T cell repertoires in COVID-19. Libraries were prepared by immunoSEQ multiplex PCR; TCRdb keeps only in-frame clonotypes and omits some of them. The table shows about 50,000 clones, with 90% occurring only once. Sequenced material: peripheral blood. The source is a woman of 80 years or more with acute or convalescent COVID-19. CDR3s include the opening cysteine and the closing phenylalanine or tryptophan. The D gene is left open where the match is weak. Rows give clone size only sometimes, using once, few, many, or a class for an expanded clone.

j_gene: TRBJ1-6; v_gene: TRBV7-2; len: 14; abundance: .; d_gene: .; CDR3aa: CASSPHDRLGLLYF; CDR3nt: TGTGCCAGCAGTCCTCATGACAGGCTCGGACTCCTCTACTTT
j_gene: TRBJ1-2; v_gene: TRBV7-8; len: 13; abundance: .; d_gene: .; CDR3aa: CASSPDKGIGYTF; CDR3nt: TGTGCCAGCAGCCCGGACAAGGGCATTGGCTACACCTTC
j_gene: TRBJ1-6; v_gene: TRBV7-8; len: 16; abundance: .; d_gene: TRBD1; CDR3aa: CASSPRTGLGVSPLHF; CDR3nt: TGTGCCAGCAGCCCACGGACAGGTCTTGGTGTCTCACCCCTCCACTTT
j_gene: TRBJ2-3; v_gene: TRBV24-1; len: 14; abundance: .; d_gene: TRBD2; CDR3aa: CATSVAGGTDTQYF; CDR3nt: TGTGCCACCAGTGTTGCGGGAGGCACAGATACGCAGTATTTT
j_gene: TRBJ1-6; v_gene: TRBV30; len: 13; abundance: .; d_gene: .; CDR3aa: CAWSVGLNSPLHF; CDR3nt: TGTGCCTGGAGTGTTGGGCTTAATTCACCCCTCCACTTT
j_gene: TRBJ2-5; v_gene: TRBV5-4; len: 17; abundance: once; d_gene: TRBD2; CDR3aa: CASSPGGLAAPRETQYF; CDR3nt: TGTGCCAGCAGTCCGGGCGGGCTAGCGGCCCCTCGAGAGACCCAGTACTTC
j_gene: TRBJ1-5; v_gene: TRBV15; len: 19; abundance: .; d_gene: TRBD1; CDR3aa: CATSRKQGQGQGGNQPQHF; CDR3nt: TGTGCCACCAGCAGGAAGCAGGGACAGGGGCAAGGTGGCAATCAGCCCCAGCATTTT
j_gene: TRBJ2-3; v_gene: TRBV5-1; len: 13; abundance: .; d_gene: .; CDR3aa: CASSSDSADTQYF; CDR3nt: TGCGCCAGCAGCTCGGACTCAGCGGATACGCAGTATTTT
j_gene: TRBJ2-4; v_gene: TRBV11-2; len: 15; abundance: .; d_gene: TRBD2; CDR3aa: CASSESGGSTNIQYF; CDR3nt: TGTGCCAGCTCGGAATCCGGCGGGAGCACAAACATTCAGTACTTC
j_gene: TRBJ2-7; v_gene: TRBV3-1/TRBV3-2; len: 14; abundance: once; d_gene: TRBD2; CDR3aa: CASSQTPGGLEQYF; CDR3nt: TGTGCCAGCAGCCAGACCCCGGGAGGGCTCGAGCAGTACTTC
j_gene: TRBJ2-5; v_gene: TRBV6-2/TRBV6-3; len: 15; abundance: .; d_gene: TRBD2; CDR3aa: CASSQGLAGQETQYF; CDR3nt: TGTGCCAGCAGTCAGGGACTAGCGGGACAAGAGACCCAGTACTTC
j_gene: TRBJ2-7; v_gene: TRBV7-9; len: 15; abundance: .; d_gene: TRBD2; CDR3aa: CASSHGTSGSDEQYF; CDR3nt: TGTGCCAGCAGCCATGGGACTAGCGGAAGTGACGAGCAGTACTTC
j_gene: TRBJ1-2; v_gene: TRBV29-1; len: 16; abundance: .; d_gene: TRBD1; CDR3aa: CSVENLRTGKNYGYTF; CDR3nt: TGCAGCGTTGAAAATCTCCGGACAGGCAAAAACTATGGCTACACCTTC
j_gene: TRBJ1-6; v_gene: TRBV25-1; len: 17; abundance: .; d_gene: TRBD1; CDR3aa: CASSEYRDRGGISPLHF; CDR3nt: TGTGCCAGCAGTGAATATCGGGACAGGGGCGGGATTTCACCCCTCCACTTT
j_gene: TRBJ1-2; v_gene: TRBV14; len: 14; abundance: .; d_gene: TRBD1; CDR3aa: CASSPWTGTYGYTF; CDR3nt: TGTGCCAGCAGCCCTTGGACAGGGACCTATGGCTACACCTTC
j_gene: TRBJ2-5; v_gene: TRBV12-2; len: 20; abundance: .; d_gene: .; CDR3aa: CASRLATRPYSGRNQETQYF; CDR3nt: TGTGCAAGTCGCTTAGCTACCCGCCCCTACAGCGGGAGGAACCAAGAGACCCAGTACTTC
j_gene: TRBJ2-1; v_gene: TRBV29-1; len: 13; abundance: .; d_gene: TRBD2; CDR3aa: CSVVPSGRNEQFF; CDR3nt: TGCAGCGTTGTACCTAGCGGGAGGAATGAGCAGTTCTTC
j_gene: TRBJ2-7; v_gene: TRBV7-9; len: 12; abundance: .; d_gene: .; CDR3aa: CASASVSYEQYF; CDR3nt: TGTGCCAGCGCAAGCGTATCCTACGAGCAGTACTTC
j_gene: TRBJ2-2; v_gene: TRBV2; len: 15; abundance: .; d_gene: .; CDR3aa: CASRVGGGGPGELFF; CDR3nt: TGTGCCAGCAGGGTAGGAGGGGGCGGTCCCGGGGAGCTGTTTTTT
j_gene: TRBJ1-5; v_gene: TRBV19; len: 14; abundance: .; d_gene: .; CDR3aa: CASSIVGDNQPQHF; CDR3nt: TGTGCCAGTAGTATAGTAGGAGACAATCAGCCCCAGCATTTT
j_gene: TRBJ1-1; v_gene: TRBV6-2/TRBV6-3; len: 16; abundance: .; d_gene: TRBD1; CDR3aa: CASSYSRTGFRTEAFF; CDR3nt: TGTGCCAGCAGTTACTCTAGGACAGGGTTTCGCACTGAAGCTTTCTTT
j_gene: TRBJ1-1; v_gene: TRBV7-2; len: 15; abundance: .; d_gene: .; CDR3aa: CASSLGQFFYTEAFF; CDR3nt: TGTGCCAGCAGCTTAGGACAGTTTTTCTACACTGAAGCTTTCTTT
j_gene: TRBJ1-1; v_gene: TRBV11-2; len: 13; abundance: .; d_gene: .; CDR3aa: CASSLQGNTEAFF; CDR3nt: TGTGCCAGCAGCTTGCAGGGGAACACTGAAGCTTTCTTT
j_gene: TRBJ1-5; v_gene: TRBV5-6; len: 15; abundance: .; d_gene: TRBD1; CDR3aa: CASSLWDRDNQPQHF; CDR3nt: TGTGCCAGCAGCTTGTGGGACAGGGACAATCAGCCCCAGCATTTT
j_gene: TRBJ2-5; v_gene: TRBV19; len: 13; abundance: .; d_gene: .; CDR3aa: CATGGPGRETQYF; CDR3nt: TGTGCCACCGGTGGGCCAGGGCGGGAGACCCAGTACTTC
j_gene: TRBJ2-7; v_gene: TRBV7-2; len: 14; abundance: .; d_gene: TRBD2; CDR3aa: CASSLGLLAYEQYF; CDR3nt: TGTGCCAGCAGCTTAGGACTACTAGCGTACGAGCAGTACTTC
j_gene: TRBJ2-1; v_gene: TRBV6-2/TRBV6-3; len: 11; abundance: .; d_gene: TRBD2; CDR3aa: CASSTGREEFF; CDR3nt: TGTGCCAGCAGTACGGGGCGGGAGGAGTTCTTC
j_gene: TRBJ2-3; v_gene: TRBV6-6; len: 16; abundance: .; d_gene: TRBD2; CDR3aa: CASSYSTSQITDTQYF; CDR3nt: TGTGCCAGCAGTTACTCGACTAGCCAAATCACAGATACGCAGTATTTT
j_gene: TRBJ1-4; v_gene: TRBV6-5; len: 12; abundance: .; d_gene: .; CDR3aa: CASRQANEKLFF; CDR3nt: TGTGCCAGCCGCCAGGCTAATGAAAAACTGTTTTTT
j_gene: TRBJ2-1; v_gene: TRBV10-2; len: 19; abundance: .; d_gene: .; CDR3aa: CASSESFGGILSSYNEQFF; CDR3nt: TGCGCCAGCAGTGAGTCGTTCGGAGGTATTTTGAGCTCCTACAATGAGCAGTTCTTC
j_gene: TRBJ1-2; v_gene: TRBV30; len: 13; abundance: once; d_gene: .; CDR3aa: CAWSRGSNYGYTF; CDR3nt: TGTGCCTGGAGTAGAGGGAGCAACTATGGCTACACCTTC
j_gene: TRBJ1-1; v_gene: TRBV6-4; len: 15; abundance: .; d_gene: .; CDR3aa: CASSPTRSKGTEAFF; CDR3nt: TGTGCCAGCAGTCCAACCCGGAGCAAAGGAACTGAAGCTTTCTTT
j_gene: TRBJ1-5; v_gene: TRBV10-3; len: 15; abundance: few; d_gene: TRBD1; CDR3aa: CAISDSDRGYQPQHF; CDR3nt: TGTGCCATCAGTGATTCGGACAGGGGGTATCAGCCCCAGCATTTT
j_gene: TRBJ1-3; v_gene: TRBV5-4; len: 14; abundance: .; d_gene: .; CDR3aa: CASSRQFSGNTIYF; CDR3nt: TGTGCCAGCAGCCGACAGTTCTCTGGAAACACCATATATTTT
j_gene: TRBJ2-7; v_gene: TRBV6-6; len: 15; abundance: .; d_gene: TRBD1; CDR3aa: CASSSTGQGSYEQYF; CDR3nt: TGTGCCAGCAGTTCGACGGGACAGGGCTCCTACGAGCAGTACTTC
j_gene: TRBJ1-4; v_gene: TRBV2; len: 15; abundance: .; d_gene: .; CDR3aa: CASSEARQGGEKLFF; CDR3nt: TGTGCCAGCAGTGAAGCGAGGCAGGGTGGGGAAAAACTGTTTTTT
j_gene: TRBJ1-5; v_gene: TRBV5-6; len: 16; abundance: .; d_gene: .; CDR3aa: CASSPRANHRHQPQHF; CDR3nt: TGTGCCAGCAGCCCCCGCGCAAATCATCGCCATCAGCCCCAGCATTTT
j_gene: TRBJ2-7; v_gene: TRBV6-5; len: 14; abundance: .; d_gene: .; CDR3aa: CASTPSGQAYEQYF; CDR3nt: TGTGCCAGCACCCCCAGTGGGCAGGCCTACGAGCAGTACTTC
j_gene: TRBJ2-7; v_gene: TRBV7-8; len: 18; abundance: .; d_gene: TRBD2; CDR3aa: CASSLSGGPGLVPYEQYF; CDR3nt: TGTGCCAGCAGCTTATCCGGGGGCCCGGGACTAGTTCCCTACGAGCAGTACTTC
j_gene: TRBJ2-1; v_gene: TRBV9; len: 17; abundance: .; d_gene: TRBD2; CDR3aa: CASSVGLAGTTYNEQFF; CDR3nt: TGTGCCAGCAGCGTAGGGCTAGCGGGAACCACCTACAATGAGCAGTTCTTC
j_gene: TRBJ2-3; v_gene: TRBV7-9; len: 14; abundance: .; d_gene: TRBD2; CDR3aa: CASSFEAGEDTQYF; CDR3nt: TGTGCCAGCAGCTTCGAAGCGGGGGAAGATACGCAGTATTTT
j_gene: TRBJ1-3; v_gene: TRBV7-2; len: 15; abundance: .; d_gene: .; CDR3aa: CASSQADRSGNTIYF; CDR3nt: TGTGCCAGCAGCCAGGCAGACAGATCTGGAAACACCATATATTTT
j_gene: TRBJ2-7; v_gene: TRBV3-1/TRBV3-2; len: 14; abundance: .; d_gene: .; CDR3aa: CASSQGKGTLEQYF; CDR3nt: TGTGCCAGCAGCCAGGGTAAAGGGACTCTCGAGCAGTACTTC
j_gene: TRBJ1-2; v_gene: TRBV4-2; len: 16; abundance: .; d_gene: TRBD1; CDR3aa: CASSQDHQGATYGYTF; CDR3nt: TGTGCCAGCAGCCAAGATCATCAGGGGGCTACCTATGGCTACACCTTC